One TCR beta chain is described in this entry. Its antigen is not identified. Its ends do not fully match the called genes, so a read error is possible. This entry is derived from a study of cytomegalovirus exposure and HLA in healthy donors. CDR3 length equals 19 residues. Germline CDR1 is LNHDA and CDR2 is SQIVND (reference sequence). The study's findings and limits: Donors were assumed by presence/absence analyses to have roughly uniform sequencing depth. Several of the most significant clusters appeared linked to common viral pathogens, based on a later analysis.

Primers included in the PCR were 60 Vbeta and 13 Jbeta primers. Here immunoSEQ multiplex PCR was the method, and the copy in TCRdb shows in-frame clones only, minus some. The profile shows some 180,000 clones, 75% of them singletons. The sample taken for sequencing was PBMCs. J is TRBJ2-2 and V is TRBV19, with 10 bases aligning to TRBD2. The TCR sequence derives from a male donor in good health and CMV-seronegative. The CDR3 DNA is TGTGCCAGTATCCCCTCCCGGCTAGCGGGGGCCTCGAACACCAGGGAGCTGTTTTTT. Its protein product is CASIPSRLAGASNTRELFF.